This T cell receptor beta chain was recovered during a study of OX40 agonist ivuxolimab in advanced cancers. TCRdb's table, derived via immunoSEQ multiplex PCR, lists solely in-frame clones and lacks some. The table includes tens of thousands of clones, about 90% detected once. Trimming cost V 7 bases and J 0 bases, with 15 bases left between them. The CDR3 runs 15 residues. The germline V gene has CDR1 LGHNT and CDR2 FRNRAP. This receptor was taken from an adult with an advanced solid tumor such as melanoma, head and neck, liver or kidney cancer. The J gene is TRBJ1-1, the V gene TRBV12-5; D is unresolved. Source: CD4+ or CD8+ T cells sorted from blood, taken in a trial of the OX40 agonist ivuxolimab. The chain's CDR3 is CASAPVGVMNTEAFF. As DNA, the CDR3 is TGTGCTAGTGCCCCAGTGGGAGTAATGAACACTGAAGCTTTCTTT.